These 22 T cell receptor beta chains originate from one sample sequenced in a study of T cell repertoires in cytomegalovirus infection. What these receptors recognize is not known. TCRdb re-called the reads with MiXCR, one entry per CDR3 protein. The sample records about half a million distinct CDR3 sequences, more than 30% being singletons. This specimen consisted of cultured PBMCs, obtained from culture after CMV antigen stimulation. The receptors derive from a human donor in good health (CMV status not recorded). Some clones in this sample may be carry-over from other donors' samples.

The V gene is TRBV11-3, the J gene TRBJ2-1, with 15 bases lining up with TRBD2. Germline CDR1 and CDR2: SGHNT and YENEEA. This CDR3 has 16 amino acids. V trimming: 5 bases; J trimming: 9 bases; junction bases outside the gene matches: 8. DNA of the CDR3: TGTGCCAGCAGCCCCCGGACTAGCGGGAGGGCCTTTGAGCAGTTCTTC. Protein product: CASSPRTSGRAFEQFF.

V and J are TRBV2 and TRBJ2-3; 10 positions agree with TRBD1. V dropped 7 bases and J dropped 3; count of bases not matched to a gene: 7. The CDR3 extends over 15 amino acids. The germline V gene encodes CDR1 SNHLY and CDR2 FYNNEI. The CDR3 sequence: CASNRPGQGTDTQYF. CDR3 DNA sequence: TGTGCCAGCAATCGCCCGGGACAGGGGACAGATACGCAGTATTTT.

The V call is TRBV24-1, the J call TRBJ1-6; D is possibly TRBD1 (5 bases). Germline V gene data show CDR1 as KGHDR and CDR2 as SFDVKD. The CDR3 is made up of 13 amino acids. With 5 bases removed from V and 8 bases from J, the gap between germline ends came to 9 bases. The CDR3 here is CATSGGFDSPLHF. CDR3 in DNA: TGTGCCACCAGTGGGGGGTTCGATTCACCCCTCCACTTT.

Only a few counts were recorded for this clonotype. The chain is built from TRBV11-3 and TRBJ2-5, with 10 bases matching TRBD2. Per germline, CDR1 SGHNT and CDR2 YENEEA. V was pared by 4 bases and J by 4 bases, with 12 bases of the junction left unmatched. This CDR3 spans 17 amino acids. The CDR3 loop is CASSWGGLAGVRETQYF. The CDR3 DNA reads TGTGCCAGCAGCTGGGGGGGGCTAGCGGGAGTGCGAGAGACCCAGTACTTC.

This clonotype appeared once. The chain employs TRBV19 and TRBJ2-4; no reliable D call. Germline V lookup: CDR1 LNHDA, CDR2 SQIVND (reference sequence). Between the trimmed V and J ends, which lost 2 bases and 2 bases, there was a span of 4 bases. The CDR3 extends over 13 amino acids. This CDR3 is CASSIWSKNIQYF. CDR3 in DNA: TGTGCCAGTAGTATATGGTCCAAAAACATTCAGTACTTC.

This clonotype has a count of ten or more. The CDR3 here is CASSPRQGIMNTEAFF. CDR3 nucleotides: TGTGCCAGCAGCCCTAGACAGGGGATCATGAACACTGAAGCTTTCTTT. The gene calls are TRBV7-2 and TRBJ1-1; 8 bases are a match to TRBD1. CDR1 and CDR2 from the germline V gene are SGHTA and FQGNSA. The CDR3 consists of 16 residues. The V gene end was trimmed by 5 bases and the J gene end by 0 bases; junction bases not matched to a gene: 8.

The V and J genes are TRBV19 and TRBJ1-1; no clear D gene. This CDR3 contains 12 residues. V lost 10 bases and J lost 2, with 11 bases in between. Per germline, CDR1 LNHDA and CDR2 SQIVND (reference sequence). CDR3 loop: CATQDYNTEAFF. For the CDR3, the DNA is TGTGCCACTCAGGACTATAACACTGAAGCTTTCTTT.

The J gene is TRBJ1-3, the V gene TRBV7-2; D not certain. In germline, CDR1 is SGHTA, CDR2 FQGNSA. Trimming shortened V by 0 bases and J by 2 bases, and 5 bases separated the two germline ends. CDR3 size: 14 residues. CDR3 DNA sequence: TGTGCCAGCAGCTTAGCTATTACTGGAAACACCATATATTTT. It translates to CASSLAITGNTIYF.

The chain is built from TRBV10-3 and TRBJ2-7; a weak D match, TRBD1 (6 bases). CDR1 is ENHRY and CDR2 is SYGVKD in the germline V gene. Trimming removed 4 bases from V and 2 bases from J, with 12 bases in between. The CDR3 consists of 14 residues. The CDR3 coding sequence is TGTGCCATCAGTGCCGGGACAAGAGCCTACGAGCAGTACTTC. Its protein product is CAISAGTRAYEQYF.

This chain connects TRBV12-3 or TRBV12-4 to TRBJ1-3; maybe TRBD1 (6 bases). V dropped 4 bases and J dropped 0 bases, with 16 bases sitting between them. This CDR3 is built from 17 residues. CDR3 amino acids: CASSSSYRDPSGNTIYF. The DNA of the CDR3 is TGTGCCAGCAGTTCTTCATACAGGGATCCCTCTGGAAACACCATATATTTT.

This clonotype has only a few counts. The CDR3 coding sequence is TGTGCCAGCAGCGACGACAGGGCAGATACGCAGTATTTT. This translates into CASSDDRADTQYF. The rearrangement links TRBV7-3 to TRBJ2-3; TRBD1 matches 7 bases. V lost 5 bases, J lost 4 bases, and 3 bases stayed unmatched. This CDR3 has 13 amino acids. CDR1 SGHTA and CDR2 FQGTGA come from the germline V gene.

The chain combines TRBV19 with TRBJ1-6; 7 nucleotides line up with TRBD1. The trim removed 6 bases at V and 14 bases at J, leaving 16 bases unmatched. Per germline, CDR1 LNHDA and CDR2 SQIVND (reference sequence). The CDR3 length is 15 residues. The CDR3 region is CASSPSRDSSRSLHF. The CDR3 DNA follows: TGTGCCAGTAGCCCATCCCGGGACAGCAGTCGGTCCCTCCACTTT. Full variable domain (outside the CDR3, taken from reference TRBV19 and TRBJ1-6): DGGITQSPKYLFRKEGQNVTLSCEQNLNHDAMYWYRQDPGQGLRLIYYSQIVNDFQKGDIAEGYSVSREKKESFPLTVTSAQKNPTAFYLCASSPSRDSSRSLHFGNGTRLTVT.

This chain links TRBV20-1 with TRBJ2-7; weak D call: TRBD1 (5 bases). CDR3 length equals 12 residues. Germline V gene sequence: CDR1 DFQATT, CDR2 SNEGSKA (reference sequence). Deletions cut 4 bases from V and 5 bases from J, with 12 bases between. This CDR3 reads CSATQGLNEQYV. The DNA of the CDR3 is TGCAGTGCTACGCAGGGTCTCAACGAGCAGTACGTC.

A few counts support this clonotype. The chain has TRBV12-3 or TRBV12-4 and TRBJ1-3; 9 nucleotides align to TRBD1. Unmatched junction bases numbered 3, after V lost 6 bases and J lost 3 bases. The CDR3 is made up of 14 amino acids. Written as DNA, the CDR3 is TGTGCCAGCAGGGGGACAGGGAGTGGAAACACCATATATTTT. It is translated as CASRGTGSGNTIYF.

The V and J genes are TRBV4-1 and TRBJ1-4; D gene unclear. This CDR3 is built from 13 residues. V lost 0 bases and J 10 bases, leaving 9 bases between the germline ends. Germline V gives CDR1 MGHRA, CDR2 YSYEKL. CDR3 protein: CASSQEWGAKLFF. CDR3 DNA: TGCGCCAGCAGCCAAGAATGGGGAGCAAAACTGTTTTTT.

DNA for the CDR3: TGTGCCAGCAGTTACGTACTGGGGACAGATACGCAGTATTTT. Encoded protein: CASSYVLGTDTQYF. The chain has TRBV6-5 and TRBJ2-3; D ambiguous. This CDR3 region has 14 residues. CDR1 and CDR2 (germline): MNHEY, SVGAGI. With 2 bases removed from V and 3 bases from J, the gap between germline ends came to 9 bases.

The chain couples TRBV30 to TRBJ1-2; unclear D gene. Germline-derived CDR1 and CDR2 are GTSNPN and SVGIG (reference sequence). Trimming stripped 3 bases from V and 4 bases from J, with 12 bases between. The CDR3 is 13 amino acids. The CDR3 protein is CAWRKELGYGYTF. The CDR3 DNA reads TGTGCCTGGAGAAAGGAACTGGGCTATGGCTACACCTTC.

The CDR3 is CASSSPGQVPYNEQFF. CDR3 sequence (DNA): TGTGCCAGCAGTTCCCCGGGACAAGTGCCCTACAATGAGCAGTTCTTC. The gene calls are TRBV27 and TRBJ2-1, with a tentative D call TRBD1 (6 bases). Trimming took 4 bases from V and 2 from J, leaving 15 bases between them. Per germline, CDR1 MNHEY and CDR2 SMNVEV (reference sequence). The CDR3 is made up of 16 amino acids.

The chain joins TRBV19 to TRBJ1-2; D call uncertain. This CDR3 is 13 amino acids long. The V gene lost 1 base and the J gene lost 7 bases, with 10 bases spanning the gap. Looked up from germline, CDR1 is LNHDA and CDR2 is SQIVND (reference sequence). This CDR3 reads CASSIVEAGGYTF. CDR3 nucleotides: TGTGCCAGTAGTATAGTGGAAGCGGGTGGCTACACCTTC.

The table lists this clonotype with a few counts. The V gene is TRBV5-5, the J gene TRBJ2-1; maybe TRBD1 (6 bases). CDR1 is SGHKS and CDR2 is YYEKEE in the germline V gene (reference sequence). With 4 bases removed from V and 0 bases from J, the gap between germline ends came to 11 bases. The CDR3 has 15 amino acids. The CDR3 DNA sequence: TGTGCCAGCAGCATACAGGGTGTCTCCTACAATGAGCAGTTCTTC. Translating it yields CASSIQGVSYNEQFF.

This chain connects TRBV7-6 to TRBJ1-1; 7 bases agree with TRBD1. The germline gives CDR1 SGHVS, CDR2 FNYEAQ. With V trimmed by 5 bases and J by 6 bases, 9 bases remained unmatched. CDR3 size: 14 residues. CDR3 DNA: TGTGCCAGCAGCCCTAGAGGACAGGCCCCTGAAGCTTTCTTT. Translating it yields CASSPRGQAPEAFF.

This clonotype was observed a handful of times. The genes are TRBV11-3 and TRBJ2-1, with unresolved D. V lost 5 bases, J lost 3 bases, and 14 bases lay in between. In germline, CDR1 is SGHNT, CDR2 YENEEA. The CDR3 contains 15 residues. Written as DNA, the CDR3 is TGTGCCAGCAGCGGAGAGACGGAGCACTACAATGAGCAGTTCTTC. This gives the protein CASSGETEHYNEQFF.